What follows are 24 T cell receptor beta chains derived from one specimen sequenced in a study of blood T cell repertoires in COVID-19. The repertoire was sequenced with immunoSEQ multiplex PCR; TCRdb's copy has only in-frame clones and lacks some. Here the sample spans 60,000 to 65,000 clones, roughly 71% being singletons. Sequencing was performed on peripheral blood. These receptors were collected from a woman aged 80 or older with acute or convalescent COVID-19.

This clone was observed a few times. The CDR3 bases are TGTGCCAGCAGTTACTTGCCTAGCGGGAGGGCCGGAGTCACTGAGCAGTTCTTC. It encodes CASSYLPSGRAGVTEQFF. This rearrangement joins TRBV6-2 or TRBV6-3 to TRBJ2-1; 12 bases match TRBD2. J was trimmed by 9 bases and V by 1 base; bases with no gene match: 13. The CDR3 has 18 amino acids. Germline CDR1 and CDR2: MNHEY and SVGEGT.

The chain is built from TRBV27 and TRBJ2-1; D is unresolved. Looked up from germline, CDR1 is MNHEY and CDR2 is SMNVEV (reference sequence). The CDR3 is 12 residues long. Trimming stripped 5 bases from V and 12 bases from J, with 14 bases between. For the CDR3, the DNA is TGTGCCAGCAGTCCCCTGGGCAGGCGGCAGTTCTTC. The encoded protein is CASSPLGRRQFF.

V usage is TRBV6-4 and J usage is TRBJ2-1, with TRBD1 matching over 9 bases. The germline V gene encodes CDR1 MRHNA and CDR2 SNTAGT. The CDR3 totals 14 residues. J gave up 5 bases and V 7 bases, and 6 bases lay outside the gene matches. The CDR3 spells CASNRQGGHNEQFF. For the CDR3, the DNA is TGTGCCAGCAACCGACAGGGGGGTCACAATGAGCAGTTCTTC.

CDR3 nucleotides: TGTGCCAGTAGGAGGGACTTTCATGTAGGTGAAAAACTGTTTTTT. Translating it yields CASRRDFHVGEKLFF. The chain is built from TRBV19 and TRBJ1-4; maybe TRBD1 (5 bases). V was shortened by 6 bases and J by 7 bases, with 18 bases between the two germline ends. The length of the CDR3 is 15 residues. CDR1 and CDR2 (germline): LNHDA, SQIVND (reference sequence).

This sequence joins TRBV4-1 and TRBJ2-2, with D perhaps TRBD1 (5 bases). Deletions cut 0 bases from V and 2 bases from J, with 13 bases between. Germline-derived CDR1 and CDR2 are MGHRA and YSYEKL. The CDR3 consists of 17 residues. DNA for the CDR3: TGCGCCAGCAGCCAAGAAAATTGGGGCAGAAACACCGGGGAGCTGTTTTTT. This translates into CASSQENWGRNTGELFF.

The CDR3 sequence is CASSYVAGGVSTEAFF. In nucleotides, the CDR3 is TGTGCCAGCAGTTACGTCGCAGGGGGTGTGAGCACTGAAGCTTTCTTT. The genes are TRBV6-2 or TRBV6-3 and TRBJ1-1; 7 nucleotides line up with TRBD1. CDR3 length: 16 residues. CDR1 is MNHEY, CDR2 SVGEGT, per germline. With V trimmed by 2 bases and J by 4 bases, 10 bases remained unmatched.

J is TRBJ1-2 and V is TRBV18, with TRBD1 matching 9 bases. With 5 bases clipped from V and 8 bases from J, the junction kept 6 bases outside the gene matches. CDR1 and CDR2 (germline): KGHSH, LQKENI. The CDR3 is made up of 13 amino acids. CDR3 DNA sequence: TGTGCCAGCTCAACAGGGGGCGGCGGAGGCTACACCTTC. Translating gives CASSTGGGGGYTF. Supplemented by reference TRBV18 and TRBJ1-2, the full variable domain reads NAGVMQNPRHLVRRRGQEARLRCSPMKGHSHVYWYRQLPEEGLKFMVYLQKENIIDESGMPKERFSAEFPKEGPSILRIQQVVRGDSAAYFCASSTGGGGGYTFGSGTRLTVV.

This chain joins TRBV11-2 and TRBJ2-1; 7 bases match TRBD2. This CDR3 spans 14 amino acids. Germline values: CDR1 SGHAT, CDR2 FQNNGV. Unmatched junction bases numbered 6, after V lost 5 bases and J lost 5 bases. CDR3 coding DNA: TGTGCCAGCAGCCGGACTAGTACAAACAATGAGCAGTTCTTC. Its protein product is CASSRTSTNNEQFF.

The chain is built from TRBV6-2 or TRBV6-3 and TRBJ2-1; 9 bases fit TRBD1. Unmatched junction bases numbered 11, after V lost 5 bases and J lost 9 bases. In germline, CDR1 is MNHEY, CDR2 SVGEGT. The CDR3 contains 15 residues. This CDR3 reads CASSTRDRVFGEQFF. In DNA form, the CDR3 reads TGTGCCAGCAGTACCCGGGACAGGGTGTTTGGTGAGCAGTTCTTC.

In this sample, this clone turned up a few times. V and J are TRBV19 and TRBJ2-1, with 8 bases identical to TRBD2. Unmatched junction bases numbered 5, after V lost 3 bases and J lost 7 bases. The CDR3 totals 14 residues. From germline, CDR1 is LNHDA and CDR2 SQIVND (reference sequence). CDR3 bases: TGTGCCAGTAGTATTACGGGGGGGCGGAATGAGCAGTTCTTC. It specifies CASSITGGRNEQFF.

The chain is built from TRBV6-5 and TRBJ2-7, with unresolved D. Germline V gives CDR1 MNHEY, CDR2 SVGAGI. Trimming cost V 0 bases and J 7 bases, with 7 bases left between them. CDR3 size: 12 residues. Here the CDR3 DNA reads TGTGCCAGCAGTTACTCGTCCCAGGAGCAGTACTTC. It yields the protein CASSYSSQEQYF.

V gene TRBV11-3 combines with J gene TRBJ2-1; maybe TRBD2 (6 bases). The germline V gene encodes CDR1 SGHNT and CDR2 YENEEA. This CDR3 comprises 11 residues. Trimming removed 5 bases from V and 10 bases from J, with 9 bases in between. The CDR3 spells CASSRRGEQFF. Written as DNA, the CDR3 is TGTGCCAGCAGCAGGAGGGGAGAGCAGTTCTTC.

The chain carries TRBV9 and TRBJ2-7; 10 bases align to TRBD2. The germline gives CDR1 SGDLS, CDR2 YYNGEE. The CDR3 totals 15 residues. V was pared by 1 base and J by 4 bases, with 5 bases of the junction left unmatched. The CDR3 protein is CASSVRAGGGYEQYF. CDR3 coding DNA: TGTGCCAGCAGCGTAAGAGCGGGAGGGGGGTACGAGCAGTACTTC.

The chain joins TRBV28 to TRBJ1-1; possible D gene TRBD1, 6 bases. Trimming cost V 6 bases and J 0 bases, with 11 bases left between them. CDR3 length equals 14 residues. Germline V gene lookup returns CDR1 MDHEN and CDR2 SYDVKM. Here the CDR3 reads CASSGTPLNTEAFF. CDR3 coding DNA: TGTGCCAGCAGCGGGACACCTTTGAACACTGAAGCTTTCTTT. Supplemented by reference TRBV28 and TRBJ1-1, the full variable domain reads DVKVTQSSRYLVKRTGEKVFLECVQDMDHENMFWYRQDPGLGLRLIYFSYDVKMKEKGDIPEGYSVSREKKERFSLILESASTNQTSMYLCASSGTPLNTEAFFGQGTRLTVV.

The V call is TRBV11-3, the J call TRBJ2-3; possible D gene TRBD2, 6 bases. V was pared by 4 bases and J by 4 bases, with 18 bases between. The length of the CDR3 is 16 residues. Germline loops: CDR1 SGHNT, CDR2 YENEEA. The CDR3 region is CASSSRLVSLPDTQYF. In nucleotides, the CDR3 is TGTGCCAGCAGCTCCCGACTAGTCAGTTTGCCAGATACGCAGTATTTT. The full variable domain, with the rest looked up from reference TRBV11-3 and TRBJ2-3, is EAGVVQSPRYKIIEKKQPVAFWCNPISGHNTLYWYLQNLGQGPELLIRYENEEAVDDSQLPKDRFSAERLKGVDSTLKIQPAELGDSAVYLCASSSRLVSLPDTQYFGPGTRLTVL.

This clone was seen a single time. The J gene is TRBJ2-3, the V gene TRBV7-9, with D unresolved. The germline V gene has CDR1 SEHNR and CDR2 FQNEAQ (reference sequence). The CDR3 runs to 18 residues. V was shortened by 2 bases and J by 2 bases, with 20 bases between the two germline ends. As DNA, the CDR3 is TGTGCCAGCAGCTTATTATGGCAGGCAGGAAATTACACAGATACGCAGTATTTT. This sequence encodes CASSLLWQAGNYTDTQYF.

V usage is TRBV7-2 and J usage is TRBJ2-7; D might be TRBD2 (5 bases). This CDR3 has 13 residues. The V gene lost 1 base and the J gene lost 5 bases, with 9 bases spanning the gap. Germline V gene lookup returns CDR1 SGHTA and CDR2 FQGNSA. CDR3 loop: CASSLVSGDEQYF. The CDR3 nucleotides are TGTGCCAGCAGCTTAGTTTCCGGGGACGAGCAGTACTTC.

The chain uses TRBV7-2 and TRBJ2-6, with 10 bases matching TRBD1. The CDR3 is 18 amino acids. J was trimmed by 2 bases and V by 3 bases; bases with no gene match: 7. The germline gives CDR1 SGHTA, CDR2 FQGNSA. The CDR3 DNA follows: TGTGCCAGCAGCTTGAGGGGACAGGGGTCCCCTGGGGCCAACGTCCTGACTTTC. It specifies CASSLRGQGSPGANVLTF.

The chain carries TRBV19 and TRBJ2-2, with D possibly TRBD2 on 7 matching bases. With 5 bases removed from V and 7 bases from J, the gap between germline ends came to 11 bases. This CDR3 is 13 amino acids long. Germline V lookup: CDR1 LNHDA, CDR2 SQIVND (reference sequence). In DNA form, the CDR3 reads TGTGCCAGTAGTTTAGGGGGGGTCGGGGAGCTGTTTTTT. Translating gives CASSLGGVGELFF.

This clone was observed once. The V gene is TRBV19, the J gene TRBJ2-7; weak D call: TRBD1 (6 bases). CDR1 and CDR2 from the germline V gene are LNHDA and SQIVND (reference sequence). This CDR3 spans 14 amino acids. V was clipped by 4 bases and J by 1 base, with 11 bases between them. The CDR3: CASSTGTFSYEQYF. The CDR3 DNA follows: TGTGCCAGTAGTACTGGGACATTTTCCTACGAGCAGTACTTC. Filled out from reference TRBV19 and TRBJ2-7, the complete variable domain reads DGGITQSPKYLFRKEGQNVTLSCEQNLNHDAMYWYRQDPGQGLRLIYYSQIVNDFQKGDIAEGYSVSREKKESFPLTVTSAQKNPTAFYLCASSTGTFSYEQYFGPGTRLTVT.

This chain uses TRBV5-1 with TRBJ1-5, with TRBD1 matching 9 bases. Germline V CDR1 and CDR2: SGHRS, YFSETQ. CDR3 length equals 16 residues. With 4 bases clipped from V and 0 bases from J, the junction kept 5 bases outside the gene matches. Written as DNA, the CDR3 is TGCGCCAGCAGCACGGGACAGGGTCGTAGCAATCAGCCCCAGCATTTT. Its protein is CASSTGQGRSNQPQHF.

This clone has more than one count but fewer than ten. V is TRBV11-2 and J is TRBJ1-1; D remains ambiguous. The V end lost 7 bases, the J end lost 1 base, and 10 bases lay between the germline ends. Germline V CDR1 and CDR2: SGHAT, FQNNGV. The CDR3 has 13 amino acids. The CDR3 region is CASTNGGNTEAFF. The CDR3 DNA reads TGTGCCAGCACCAACGGAGGGAACACTGAAGCTTTCTTT.

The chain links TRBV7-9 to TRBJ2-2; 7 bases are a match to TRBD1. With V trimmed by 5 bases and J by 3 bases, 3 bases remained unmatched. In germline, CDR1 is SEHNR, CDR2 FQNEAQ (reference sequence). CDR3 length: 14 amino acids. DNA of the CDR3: TGTGCCAGCAGCCTCGGGACAGACACCGGGGAGCTGTTTTTT. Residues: CASSLGTDTGELFF.

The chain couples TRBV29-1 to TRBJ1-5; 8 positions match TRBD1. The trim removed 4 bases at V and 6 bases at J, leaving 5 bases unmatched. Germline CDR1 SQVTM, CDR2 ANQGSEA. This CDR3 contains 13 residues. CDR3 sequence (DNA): TGCAGCGTTGTGGGACAGGCTGGTCAGCCCCAGCATTTT. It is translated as CSVVGQAGQPQHF.